What follows describes a single T cell receptor beta chain. The time point was: healthy volunteer bleed at 2 weeks. The study extracted total RNA from unfractionated whole blood. V was pared by 4 bases and J by 8 bases, with 11 bases between. Germline V gene data show CDR1 as LGHDT and CDR2 as YNNKEL (reference sequence). The CDR3 extends over 13 amino acids. This specimen comes from a study of human T cells and chemical hapten exposure. TCRdb re-derived calls from the RACE reads in MiXCR, one entry per CDR3 protein. The sample consists of over 100,000 distinct CDR3 sequences, approximately 9.5% of them appearing once.

Sequencing was carried out using whole blood. This TCR was sampled from a male donor in good health. Some clones in this sample may be carry-over from other donors' samples. The gene calls are TRBV3-1 and TRBJ1-4; D is unclear. For the CDR3, the DNA is TGTGCCAGCAGCCCTGCTAGTGAGGAAAAACTGTTTTTT. Amino acid sequence: CASSPASEEKLFF.